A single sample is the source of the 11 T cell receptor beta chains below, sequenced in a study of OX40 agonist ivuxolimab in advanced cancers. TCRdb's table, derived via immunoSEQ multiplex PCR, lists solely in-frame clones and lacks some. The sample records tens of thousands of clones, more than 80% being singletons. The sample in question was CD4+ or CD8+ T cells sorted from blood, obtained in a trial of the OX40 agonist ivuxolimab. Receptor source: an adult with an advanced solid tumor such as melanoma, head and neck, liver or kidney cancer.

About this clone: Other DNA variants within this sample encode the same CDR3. In DNA form, the CDR3 reads TGCGCCAGCAGCTTGGTTCTGCAGGGTTGGGCCAACGTCCTGACTTTC. Its protein is CASSLVLQGWANVLTF. V usage is TRBV5-1 and J usage is TRBJ2-6; possible D gene TRBD1, 5 bases. This CDR3 is built from 16 residues. Germline V gives CDR1 SGHRS, CDR2 YFSETQ. V lost 0 bases, J lost 5 bases, and 12 bases lay in between.

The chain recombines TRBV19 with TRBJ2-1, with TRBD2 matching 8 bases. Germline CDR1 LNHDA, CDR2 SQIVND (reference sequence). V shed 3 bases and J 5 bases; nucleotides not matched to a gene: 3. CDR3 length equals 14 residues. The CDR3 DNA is TGTGCCAGTAGTATTATAGCGGGGAACAATGAGCAGTTCTTC. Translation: CASSIIAGNNEQFF.

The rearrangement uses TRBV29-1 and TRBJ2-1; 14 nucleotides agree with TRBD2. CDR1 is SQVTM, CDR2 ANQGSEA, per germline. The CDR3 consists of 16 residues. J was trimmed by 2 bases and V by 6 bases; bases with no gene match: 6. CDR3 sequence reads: CSVGTSGSGAYNEQFF. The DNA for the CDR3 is TGCAGCGTCGGGACTAGCGGGAGTGGGGCCTACAATGAGCAGTTCTTC.

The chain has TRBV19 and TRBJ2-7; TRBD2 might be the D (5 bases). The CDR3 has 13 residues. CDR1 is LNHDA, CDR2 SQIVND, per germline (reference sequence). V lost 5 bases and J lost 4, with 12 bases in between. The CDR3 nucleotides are TGTGCCAGTAGTTTGACGGGATCTTACGAGCAGTACTTC. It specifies CASSLTGSYEQYF.

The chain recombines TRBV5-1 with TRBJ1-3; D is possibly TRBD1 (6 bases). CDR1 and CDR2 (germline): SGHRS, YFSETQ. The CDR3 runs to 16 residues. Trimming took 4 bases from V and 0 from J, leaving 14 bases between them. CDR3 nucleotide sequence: TGCGCCAGCAGCACCGGGACACCCGACTCTGGAAACACCATATATTTT. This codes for CASSTGTPDSGNTIYF.

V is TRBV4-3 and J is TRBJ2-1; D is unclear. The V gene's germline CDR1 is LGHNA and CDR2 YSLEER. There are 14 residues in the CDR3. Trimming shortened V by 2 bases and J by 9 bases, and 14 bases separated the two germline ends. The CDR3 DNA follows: TGCGCCAGCAGCCAATATAACCTTGTGGGTGAGCAGTTCTTC. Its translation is CASSQYNLVGEQFF.

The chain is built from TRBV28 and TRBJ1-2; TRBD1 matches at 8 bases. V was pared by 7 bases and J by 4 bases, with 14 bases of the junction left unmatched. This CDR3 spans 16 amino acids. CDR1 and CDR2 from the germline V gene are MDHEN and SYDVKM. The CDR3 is CASTAQGIGQGYGYTF. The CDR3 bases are TGTGCCAGCACCGCCCAAGGGATAGGACAGGGCTATGGCTACACCTTC.

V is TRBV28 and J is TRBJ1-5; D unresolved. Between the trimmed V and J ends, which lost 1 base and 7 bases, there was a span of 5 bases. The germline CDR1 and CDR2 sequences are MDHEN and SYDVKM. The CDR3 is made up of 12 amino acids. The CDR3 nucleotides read TGTGCCAGCAGTTTATCACGCCAGCCCCAGCATTTT. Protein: CASSLSRQPQHF.

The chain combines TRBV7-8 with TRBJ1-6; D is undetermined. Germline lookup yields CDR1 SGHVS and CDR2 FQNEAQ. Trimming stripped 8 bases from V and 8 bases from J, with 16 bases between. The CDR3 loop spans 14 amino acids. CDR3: CASGLGDRDSPLHF. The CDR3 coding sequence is TGTGCCAGCGGGCTTGGGGATCGAGATTCACCCCTCCACTTT.

CDR3 amino acids: CASSISAESSYNEQFF. As DNA, the CDR3 is TGTGCCAGTAGTATATCGGCGGAAAGCTCCTACAATGAGCAGTTCTTC. The chain carries TRBV19 and TRBJ2-1, with D unclear. This CDR3 spans 16 amino acids. V shed 2 bases and J shed 0 bases, with 11 bases lying between them. Germline CDR1 is LNHDA and CDR2 is SQIVND (reference sequence).

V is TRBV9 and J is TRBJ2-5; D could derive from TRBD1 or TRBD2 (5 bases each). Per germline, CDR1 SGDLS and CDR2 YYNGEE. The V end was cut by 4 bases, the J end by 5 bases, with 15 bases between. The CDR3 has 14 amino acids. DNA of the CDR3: TGTGCCAGCAGCTTTAGGGGAGCAGGCGAGACCCAGTACTTC. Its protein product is CASSFRGAGETQYF.